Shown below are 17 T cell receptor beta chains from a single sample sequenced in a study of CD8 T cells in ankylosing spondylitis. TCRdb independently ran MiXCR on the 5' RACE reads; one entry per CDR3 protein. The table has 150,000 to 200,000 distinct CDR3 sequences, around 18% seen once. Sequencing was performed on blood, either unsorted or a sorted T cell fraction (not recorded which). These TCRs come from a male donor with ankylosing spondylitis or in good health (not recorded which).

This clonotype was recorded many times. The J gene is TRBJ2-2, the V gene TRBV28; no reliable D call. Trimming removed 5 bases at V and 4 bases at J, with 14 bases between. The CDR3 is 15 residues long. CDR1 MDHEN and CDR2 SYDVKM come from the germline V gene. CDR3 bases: TGTGCCAGCAGTATCCCCCTAAGTAGCACCGGGGAGCTGTTTTTT. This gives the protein CASSIPLSSTGELFF.

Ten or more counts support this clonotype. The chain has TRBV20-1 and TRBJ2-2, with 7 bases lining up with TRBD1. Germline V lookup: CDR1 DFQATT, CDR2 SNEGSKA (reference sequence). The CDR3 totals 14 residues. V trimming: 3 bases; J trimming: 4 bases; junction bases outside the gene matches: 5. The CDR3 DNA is TGCAGTGCTAGTCGAACAGGGGTCACCGGGGAGCTGTTTTTT. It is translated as CSASRTGVTGELFF.

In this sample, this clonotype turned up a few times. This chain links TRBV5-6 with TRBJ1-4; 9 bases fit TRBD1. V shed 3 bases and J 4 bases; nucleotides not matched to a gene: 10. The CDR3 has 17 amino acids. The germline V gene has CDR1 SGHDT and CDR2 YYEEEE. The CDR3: CASSSPRQGEFNEKLFF. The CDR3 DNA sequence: TGTGCCAGCAGCTCCCCTCGACAGGGGGAGTTTAATGAAAAACTGTTTTTT.

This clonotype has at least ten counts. The CDR3 sequence: CSVEVNYGYTF. Here the CDR3 DNA reads TGCAGCGTTGAAGTTAACTATGGCTACACCTTC. This chain links TRBV29-1 with TRBJ1-2; D unclear. Trimming removed 1 base from V and 1 base from J, with 1 base in between. From germline, CDR1 is SQVTM and CDR2 ANQGSEA. CDR3 length: 11 residues.

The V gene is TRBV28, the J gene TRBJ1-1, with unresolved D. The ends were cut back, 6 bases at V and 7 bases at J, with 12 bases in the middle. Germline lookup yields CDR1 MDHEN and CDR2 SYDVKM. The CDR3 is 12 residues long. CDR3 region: CASSTFAVEAFF. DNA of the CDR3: TGTGCCAGCAGCACTTTCGCGGTTGAAGCTTTCTTT.

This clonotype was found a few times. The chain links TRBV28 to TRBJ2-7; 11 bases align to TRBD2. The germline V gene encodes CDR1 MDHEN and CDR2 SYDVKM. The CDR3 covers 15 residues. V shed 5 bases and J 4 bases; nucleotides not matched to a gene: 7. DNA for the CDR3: TGTGCCAGCAGTCCCCTAGCGGGAGGATTTTACGAGCAGTACTTC. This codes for CASSPLAGGFYEQYF.

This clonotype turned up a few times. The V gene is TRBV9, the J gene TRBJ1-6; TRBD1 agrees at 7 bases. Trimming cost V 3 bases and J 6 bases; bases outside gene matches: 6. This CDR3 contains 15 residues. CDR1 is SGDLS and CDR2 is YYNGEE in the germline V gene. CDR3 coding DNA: TGTGCCAGCAGCGGCAGGGGGATGCCTAATTCACCCCTCCACTTT. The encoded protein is CASSGRGMPNSPLHF.

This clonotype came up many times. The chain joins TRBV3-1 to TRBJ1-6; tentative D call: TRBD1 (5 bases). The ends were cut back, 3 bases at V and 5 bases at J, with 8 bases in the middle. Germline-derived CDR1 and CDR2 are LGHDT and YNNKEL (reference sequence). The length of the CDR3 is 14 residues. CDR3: CASSHSTDNSPLHF. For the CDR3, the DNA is TGTGCCAGCAGCCACTCGACAGATAATTCACCCCTCCACTTT.

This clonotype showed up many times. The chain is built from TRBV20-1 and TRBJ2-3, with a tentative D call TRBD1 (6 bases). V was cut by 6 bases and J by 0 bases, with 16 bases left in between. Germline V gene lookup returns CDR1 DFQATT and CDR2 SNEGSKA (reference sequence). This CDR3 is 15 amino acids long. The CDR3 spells CSAKQGGGSTDTQYF. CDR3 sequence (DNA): TGCAGTGCCAAACAGGGCGGCGGGAGCACAGATACGCAGTATTTT.

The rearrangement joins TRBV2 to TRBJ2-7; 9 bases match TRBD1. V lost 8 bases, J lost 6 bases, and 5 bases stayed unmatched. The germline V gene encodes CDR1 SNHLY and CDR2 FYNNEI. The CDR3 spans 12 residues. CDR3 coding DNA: TGTGCCAGCCTATTGGACAGGGGCGAGCAGTACTTC. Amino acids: CASLLDRGEQYF.

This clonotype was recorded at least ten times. CDR3 sequence: CSVDWHLENTEAFF. The CDR3 DNA sequence: TGCAGCGTTGATTGGCATTTGGAGAACACTGAAGCTTTCTTT. V and J are TRBV29-1 and TRBJ1-1; D is ambiguous. CDR3 length: 14 residues. Germline V gene lookup returns CDR1 SQVTM and CDR2 ANQGSEA. V was pared by 3 bases and J by 1 base, with 12 bases between. Filled out from reference TRBV29-1 and TRBJ1-1, the complete variable domain reads SAVISQKPSRDICQRGTSLTIQCQVDSQVTMMFWYRQQPGQSLTLIATANQGSEATYESGFVIDKFPISRPNLTFSTLTVSNMSPEDSSIYLCSVDWHLENTEAFFGQGTRLTVV.

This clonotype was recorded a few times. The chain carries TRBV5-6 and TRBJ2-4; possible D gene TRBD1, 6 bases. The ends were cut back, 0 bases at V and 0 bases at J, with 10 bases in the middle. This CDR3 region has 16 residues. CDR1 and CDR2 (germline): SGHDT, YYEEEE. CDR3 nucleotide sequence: TGTGCCAGCAGCTTGGGGACAGCTCTAGCCAAAAACATTCAGTACTTC. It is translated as CASSLGTALAKNIQYF.

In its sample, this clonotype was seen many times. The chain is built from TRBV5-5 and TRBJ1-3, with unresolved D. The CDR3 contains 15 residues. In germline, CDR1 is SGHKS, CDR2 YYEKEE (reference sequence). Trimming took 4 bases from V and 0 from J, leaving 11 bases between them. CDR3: CASSTDWSSGNTIYF. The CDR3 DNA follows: TGTGCCAGCAGCACGGACTGGAGCTCTGGAAACACCATATATTTT.

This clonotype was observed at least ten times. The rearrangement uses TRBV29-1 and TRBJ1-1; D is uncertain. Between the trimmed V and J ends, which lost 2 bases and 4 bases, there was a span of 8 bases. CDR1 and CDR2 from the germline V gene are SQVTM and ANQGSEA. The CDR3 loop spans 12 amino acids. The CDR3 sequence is CSVEPGSTEAFF. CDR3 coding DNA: TGCAGCGTTGAACCCGGGAGCACTGAAGCTTTCTTT.

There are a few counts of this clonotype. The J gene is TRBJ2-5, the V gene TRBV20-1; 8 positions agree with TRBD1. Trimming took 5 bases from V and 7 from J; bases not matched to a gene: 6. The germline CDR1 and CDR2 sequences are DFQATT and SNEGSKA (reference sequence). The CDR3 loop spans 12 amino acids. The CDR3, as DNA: TGCAGTGCTGGACAGGGTTTGTCGACCCAGTACTTC. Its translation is CSAGQGLSTQYF.

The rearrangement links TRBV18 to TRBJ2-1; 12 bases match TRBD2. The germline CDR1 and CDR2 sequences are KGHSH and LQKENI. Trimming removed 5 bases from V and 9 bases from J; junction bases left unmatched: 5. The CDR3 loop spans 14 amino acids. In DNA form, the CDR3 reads TGTGCCAGCTCAATACTAGCGGGAGGTGGTGAGCAGTTCTTC. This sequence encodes CASSILAGGGEQFF.

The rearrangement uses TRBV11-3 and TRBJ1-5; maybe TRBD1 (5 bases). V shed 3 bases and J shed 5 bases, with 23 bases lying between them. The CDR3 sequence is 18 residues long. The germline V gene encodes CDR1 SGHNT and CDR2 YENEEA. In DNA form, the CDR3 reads TGTGCCAGCAGCTTCGTGATAGGGGCCCCAACGTTTCATCAGCCCCAGCATTTT. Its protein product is CASSFVIGAPTFHQPQHF.